This section outlines one TCR beta chain sequence together with its context. Its antigen is undetermined. The sample is drawn from a study of Ad26.COV2.S vaccination and SARS-CoV-2 variants. Study results and limitations: Post-vaccination breadth of spike-specific CD8+ and CD4+ T cell responses was reportedly substantial. Vaccinated individuals (as opposed to placebo recipients) had higher spike-specific TCR breadth. Vaccine and placebo recipients had comparable breadth of non-spike TCRs.

Here immunoSEQ multiplex PCR was the method, and the copy in TCRdb shows in-frame clones only, minus some. The sample lists 85,000 to 120,000 clones, about three quarters occurring once. This TCR was sampled from a human donor who had recovered from COVID-19. The sample here was peripheral blood, taken after recovery from COVID-19.

The CDR3 loop reads CASYQGSTQYF. The CDR3 DNA reads as TGTGCCAGCTACCAGGGGTCGACGCAGTATTTT. The chain joins TRBV12-3 or TRBV12-4 to TRBJ2-3; a possible D gene is TRBD1 (6 bases). This CDR3 has 11 residues. The V end lost 8 bases, the J end lost 9 bases, and 12 bases lay between the germline ends.